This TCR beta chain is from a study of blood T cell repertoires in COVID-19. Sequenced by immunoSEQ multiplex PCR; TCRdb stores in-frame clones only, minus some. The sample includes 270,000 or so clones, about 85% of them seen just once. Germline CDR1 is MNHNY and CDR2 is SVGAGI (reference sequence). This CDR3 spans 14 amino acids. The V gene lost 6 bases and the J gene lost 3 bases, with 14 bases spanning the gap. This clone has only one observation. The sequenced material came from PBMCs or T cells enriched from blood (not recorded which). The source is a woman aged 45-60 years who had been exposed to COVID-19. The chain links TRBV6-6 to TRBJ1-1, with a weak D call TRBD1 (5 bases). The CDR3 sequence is CASSFRGGDTEAFF. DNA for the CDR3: TGTGCCAGCAGCTTCCGGGGGGGAGACACTGAAGCTTTCTTT.